The source of this TCR beta chain is a study of control samples from healthy donors and cancer patients. Germline values: CDR1 SGHRS, CDR2 YFSETQ. V lost 4 bases and J lost 2; bases outside the gene matches: 6. This CDR3 is 16 amino acids long. Assay: immunoSEQ multiplex PCR; the TCRdb copy retains only in-frame clones and omits some. The table shows over 120,000 clones, with 91% occurring only once. This clonotype was sampled from a man aged 25-40 years in good health. The sequenced sample was blood. The rearrangement joins TRBV5-1 to TRBJ2-3, with 11 bases identical to TRBD2. This CDR3 reads CASSRGTSGITDTQYF. In DNA, the CDR3 is TGCGCCAGCAGCCGAGGGACTAGCGGTATCACAGATACGCAGTATTTT.